What follows is one TCR beta chain and its context. The antigen is undetermined. The assay was immunoSEQ multiplex PCR, and TCRdb's table has in-frame clones only and misses some. The data show about 1.1 million clones, with around three quarters seen just once and 0.55% to 0.7% held by the top ten. This entry comes from a study of shared clonotypes between healthy human individuals. Study outcomes and limitations: Researchers sampled only blood; tissue repertoires likely differ. Several donors held around 5% of naive CD4 clonotypes in common.

The germline gives CDR1 KGHSH, CDR2 LQKENI. This CDR3 has 14 amino acids. The ends were cut back, 5 bases at V and 0 bases at J, with 8 bases in the middle. Sequenced input: memory CD4+ T cells from PBMCs. Subset meaning: CD45RA-negative fraction. The TCR originated in a man between 18 and 29 years old in good health. Some clones in this sample may be carry-over from other donors' samples. This chain uses TRBV18 with TRBJ1-3; D is uncertain. Written as DNA, the CDR3 is TGTGCCAGCTCAGACGGGATCTCTGGAAACACCATATATTTT. Encoded protein: CASSDGISGNTIYF.